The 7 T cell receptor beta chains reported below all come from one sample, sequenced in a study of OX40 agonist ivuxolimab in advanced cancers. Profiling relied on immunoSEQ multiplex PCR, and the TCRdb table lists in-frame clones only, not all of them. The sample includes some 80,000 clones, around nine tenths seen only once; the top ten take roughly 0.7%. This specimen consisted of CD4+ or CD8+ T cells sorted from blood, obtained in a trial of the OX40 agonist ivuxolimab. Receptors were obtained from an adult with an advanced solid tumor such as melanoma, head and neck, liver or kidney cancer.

The CDR3 DNA sequence: TGTGCCAGCAGAACCGGGACAGGGGTGTCCGGGGAGCTGTTTTTT. As protein: CASRTGTGVSGELFF. The chain employs TRBV28 and TRBJ2-2, with TRBD1 identical over 10 bases. V was clipped by 6 bases and J by 6 bases; unmatched bases: 7. Germline CDR1 reads MDHEN; CDR2 reads SYDVKM. This CDR3 has 15 amino acids.

The CDR3 region has the DNA TGTGCCAGTAGTTCTCGGACAAACTACGAGCAGTACTTC. Amino acids: CASSSRTNYEQYF. The J gene is TRBJ2-7, the V gene TRBV19; tentatively, D is TRBD1 (5 bases). Germline V gene sequence: CDR1 LNHDA, CDR2 SQIVND (reference sequence). V was clipped by 5 bases and J by 3 bases, with 11 bases between them. The CDR3 length is 13 residues.

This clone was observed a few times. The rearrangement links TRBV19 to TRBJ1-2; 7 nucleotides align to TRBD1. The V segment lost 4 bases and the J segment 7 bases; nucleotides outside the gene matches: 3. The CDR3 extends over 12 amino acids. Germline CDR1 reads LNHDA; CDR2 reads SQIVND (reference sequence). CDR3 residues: CASSTTGLGYTF. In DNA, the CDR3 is TGTGCCAGTAGTACGACAGGGCTTGGCTACACCTTC.

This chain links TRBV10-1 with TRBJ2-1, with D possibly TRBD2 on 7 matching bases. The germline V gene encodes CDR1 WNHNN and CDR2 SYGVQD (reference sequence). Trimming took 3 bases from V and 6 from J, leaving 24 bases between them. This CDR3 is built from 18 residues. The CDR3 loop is CASSEGGSRGARINEQFF. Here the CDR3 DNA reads TGCGCCAGCAGTGAAGGGGGGAGTCGGGGGGCTCGTATCAATGAGCAGTTCTTC.

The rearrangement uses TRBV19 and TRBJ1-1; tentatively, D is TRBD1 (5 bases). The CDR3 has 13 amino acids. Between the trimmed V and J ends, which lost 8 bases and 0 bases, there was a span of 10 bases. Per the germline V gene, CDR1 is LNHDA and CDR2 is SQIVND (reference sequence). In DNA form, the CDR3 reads TGTGCCAGTGACAGCCTCCTGAACACTGAAGCTTTCTTT. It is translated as CASDSLLNTEAFF.

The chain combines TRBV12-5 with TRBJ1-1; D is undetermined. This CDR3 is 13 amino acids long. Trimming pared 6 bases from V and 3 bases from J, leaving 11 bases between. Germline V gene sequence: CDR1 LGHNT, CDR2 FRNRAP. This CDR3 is CASGSDGYTEAFF. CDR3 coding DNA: TGTGCTAGTGGGTCGGACGGCTACACTGAAGCTTTCTTT.

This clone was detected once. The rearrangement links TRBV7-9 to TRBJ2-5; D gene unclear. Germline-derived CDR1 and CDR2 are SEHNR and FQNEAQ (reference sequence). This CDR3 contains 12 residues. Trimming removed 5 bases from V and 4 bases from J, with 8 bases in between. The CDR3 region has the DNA TGTGCCAGCAGCCCCCTAGGAGAGACCCAGTACTTC. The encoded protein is CASSPLGETQYF.